These 17 T cell receptor beta chains originate from one sample sequenced in a study of blood T cells in healthy people across ages (dated by TCRdb to 2013 to 2016). Library generation was performed with 5' RACE. The instrument was an Illumina HiSeq 2500. A second roughly 7 to 12 cycle PCR used a sample-barcoded 5' primer and a J-beta primer mix. TCRdb reran the public reads through fastp at Q25 and MiXCR, keeping productive beta chains. Entries are consolidated by CDR3 protein sequence, retaining the most common genes and DNA. In this sample the table shows hundreds of thousands of distinct CDR3 sequences, under 55% of which occur a single time. The biggest ten clones account for roughly 19% of the sample. The sequencing input was blood. The source is a man in his sixties in good health.

CDR3 sequence (DNA): TGTGCCAGCAGTCAAGACAGGTGGGCGGAAAAACTGTTTTTT. This gives the protein CASSQDRWAEKLFF. This sequence joins TRBV12-3 or TRBV12-4 and TRBJ1-4; tentative D call: TRBD1 (6 bases). This CDR3 comprises 14 residues. V was clipped by 5 bases and J by 8 bases, with 15 bases between them.

This clonotype was seen a single time. One end of the junction does not line up with germline, which may come from a read error. The chain couples TRBV15 to TRBJ1-2; unclear D gene. From germline, CDR1 is LNHNV and CDR2 YYDKDF (reference sequence). The CDR3 runs to 12 residues. CDR3 residues: CAPSTDNYGYTF. The CDR3 bases are TGTGCCCCCAGCACAGATAACTATGGCTACACCTTC.

The chain recombines TRBV4-3 with TRBJ2-2; TRBD1 might be the D (6 bases). Germline CDR1 LGHNA, CDR2 YSLEER. This CDR3 is 17 amino acids long. V shed 1 base and J shed 1 base, with 13 bases lying between them. CDR3: CASSQGRRGQNTGELFF. CDR3 DNA sequence: TGCGCCAGCAGCCAAGGTCGTAGGGGACAGAACACCGGGGAGCTGTTTTTT.

This clonotype was observed a handful of times. The V call is TRBV6-1, the J call TRBJ2-7; a weak D match, TRBD2 (5 bases). Trimming shortened V by 0 bases and J by 2 bases, and 14 bases separated the two germline ends. CDR1 and CDR2 from the germline V gene are MNHNS and SASEGT. This CDR3 is 16 amino acids long. Written as DNA, the CDR3 is TGTGCCAGCAGTGAAGCTTCGGGGAGATCCCCCTACGAGCAGTACTTC. Translated, it gives CASSEASGRSPYEQYF.

A word on this clonotype: This clone may be a read error of a much larger clone one base away. The rearrangement uses TRBV29-1 and TRBJ2-3; 8 nucleotides match TRBD1. Germline V gene data show CDR1 as SQVTM and CDR2 as ANQGSEA. CDR3 length: 13 residues. The CDR3 coding sequence is TGCAGCGTTGAAAGACAGGGGACGGATATGCAGTATTTT. This codes for CSVERQGTDMQYF.

There are many counts of this clonotype. The J gene is TRBJ2-7, the V gene TRBV7-6; TRBD1 matches 9 bases. The J segment lost 2 bases and the V segment lost 5 bases, leaving 7 bases of the junction unmatched. Germline values: CDR1 SGHVS, CDR2 FNYEAQ. CDR3 length: 15 amino acids. This chain's CDR3 is CASSLGTGSPYEQYF. The CDR3 DNA is TGTGCCAGCAGCCTAGGGACAGGGAGCCCCTACGAGCAGTACTTC.

This clonotype was recorded only once. This sequence joins TRBV2 and TRBJ2-5; D remains unclear. The CDR3 extends over 14 amino acids. Germline-derived CDR1 and CDR2 are SNHLY and FYNNEI. Deletions cut 6 bases from V and 7 bases from J, with 18 bases between. For the CDR3, the DNA is TGTGCCAGCAGCGTCGGACCTGACCCTGGGACCCAGTACTTC. Its translation is CASSVGPDPGTQYF.

This clonotype appeared a few times. This chain connects TRBV6-6 to TRBJ1-1; D is uncertain. The CDR3 extends over 13 amino acids. The germline V gene has CDR1 MNHNY and CDR2 SVGAGI (reference sequence). The V end was cut by 8 bases, the J end by 1 base, with 11 bases between. The CDR3 DNA follows: TGTGCCAGCGCCGATCGGACGAACACTGAAGCTTTCTTT. This sequence encodes CASADRTNTEAFF.

The V gene is TRBV19, the J gene TRBJ2-4; TRBD1 agrees at 8 bases. The J call may be mistaken, given a closer DNA end match to TRBJ2-7. The CDR3 is 15 amino acids. CDR1 and CDR2 from the germline V gene are LNHDA and SQIVND (reference sequence). The CDR3 protein is CASSTRTGPLGEQYF. The CDR3 coding sequence is TGTGCCAGTAGTACACGGACAGGGCCTCTCGGCGAGCAGTACTTC.

This clonotype was detected a few times. A much larger clonotype is one base distant, so this may be a read error. The V and J genes are TRBV3-1 and TRBJ1-2; no clear D gene. This CDR3 spans 11 amino acids. Germline-derived CDR1 and CDR2 are LGHDT and YNNKEL (reference sequence). Trimming shortened V by 3 bases and J by 2 bases, and 1 base separated the two germline ends. This CDR3 is CASSHNYGYTF. The CDR3 region has the DNA TGTGCCAGCAGCCACAACTATGGCTACACCTTC.

This clonotype showed up many times. The chain uses TRBV20-1 and TRBJ2-5; D might be TRBD1 or TRBD2, each matching 6 bases. This CDR3 is 15 amino acids long. From germline, CDR1 is DFQATT and CDR2 SNEGSKA (reference sequence). V was cut by 0 bases and J by 2 bases, with 13 bases left in between. DNA of the CDR3: TGCAGTGCTAGAGATCTGGGGGGCATACAAGAGACCCAGTACTTC. Protein: CSARDLGGIQETQYF.

The genes are TRBV2 and TRBJ1-6; D uncertain. CDR3 length: 14 residues. Trimming removed 6 bases at V and 10 bases at J, with 16 bases between. The germline gives CDR1 SNHLY, CDR2 FYNNEI. CDR3 sequence reads: CASRSGPGNSPLHF. CDR3 coding DNA: TGTGCCAGCAGGTCCGGGCCTGGGAACTCACCCCTCCACTTT.

The genes are TRBV6-2 or TRBV6-3 and TRBJ1-2, with 9 bases fitting TRBD1. Germline loops: CDR1 MNHEY, CDR2 SVGEGT. Unmatched junction bases numbered 8, after V lost 4 bases and J lost 5 bases. The length of the CDR3 is 15 residues. The CDR3 sequence: CASSSPGGTGYGYTF. CDR3 nucleotide sequence: TGTGCCAGCAGTTCCCCCGGAGGGACAGGGTATGGCTACACCTTC.

This rearrangement joins TRBV15 to TRBJ1-5; D may be TRBD1 (6 bases). Germline CDR1 is LNHNV and CDR2 is YYDKDF (reference sequence). The CDR3 spans 15 residues. V was trimmed by 3 bases and J by 2 bases, leaving 11 bases between them. The CDR3 loop is CATSSPGAGNQPQHF. The DNA of the CDR3 is TGTGCCACCAGCAGTCCGGGGGCAGGCAATCAGCCCCAGCATTTT.

The chain couples TRBV3-1 to TRBJ1-2, with 8 positions matching TRBD1. CDR3 size: 12 residues. CDR1 is LGHDT, CDR2 YNNKEL, per germline (reference sequence). Germline trimming cut 8 bases from V and 8 bases from J; bases unmatched to any gene: 7. Here the CDR3 DNA reads TGTGCCAGCCGGACAGGGAGGACGGGCTACACCTTC. This codes for CASRTGRTGYTF.

The rearrangement uses TRBV4-1 and TRBJ2-7; 10 bases match TRBD2. This CDR3 spans 15 amino acids. The V gene's germline CDR1 is MGHRA and CDR2 YSYEKL. Germline trimming cut 0 bases from V and 10 bases from J; bases unmatched to any gene: 9. The CDR3, as DNA: TGCGCCAGCAGCCAAGATCGGGTAGCGGGGGGTCAACAGTACTTC. Its protein is CASSQDRVAGGQQYF.

This chain uses TRBV6-2 or TRBV6-3 with TRBJ2-7; 7 nucleotides agree with TRBD1. Germline V CDR1 and CDR2: MNHEY, SVGEGT. Trimming cost V 4 bases and J 3 bases; bases outside gene matches: 3. This CDR3 contains 13 residues. CDR3 DNA sequence: TGTGCCAGCAGTTCGGGACAGATCTACGAGCAGTACTTC. Translation gives CASSSGQIYEQYF.